Each of the 12 T cell receptor beta chains below was sequenced from the same sample in a study of Ad26.COV2.S vaccination and SARS-CoV-2 variants (dated by TCRdb to about 2021). The treatment or condition label of this sample denotes: about 20 received Ad26.COV2.S at low or high dose, single or two shots; about 5 received placebo; per-sample allocation not given. Repertoires of vaccine and placebo recipients were sequenced from samples taken on day 63 after the first injection. Library construction relied on the immunoSEQ multiplex PCR assay. In its TCRdb copy, this immuneACCESS table keeps in-frame sequences only and misses some clones. Where compared with another copy, unresolved V genes explain less than half of these, and the others have no known cause. Counted in this sample were about 280,000 clones; 87% of them appeared once. In total, the top ten clones hold roughly 3.5% of the sample. Sequenced material: peripheral blood, taken in a trial of Ad26.COV2.S vaccine versus placebo. The receptor set was obtained from a person aged 18-60 years who received the Ad26.COV2.S COVID-19 vaccine or a placebo.

The chain combines TRBV11-2 with TRBJ1-2; TRBD1 matches at 9 bases. The junction had 3 bases not matched to a gene; V was cut back by 5 bases and J by 5 bases. CDR1 SGHAT and CDR2 FQNNGV come from the germline V gene. CDR3 size: 13 residues. The CDR3 sequence: CASSPGQGYGYTF. CDR3 coding DNA: TGTGCCAGCAGCCCGGGACAGGGATATGGCTACACCTTC.

The CDR3 bases are TGTGCCAGCAGTCGCGGACAGGGGGCCTACAATGAGCAGTTCTTC. It codes for CASSRGQGAYNEQFF. This chain links TRBV2 with TRBJ2-1; TRBD1 matches at 10 bases. After removal of 5 bases from V and 2 bases from J, the junction contained 3 bases not matched to a gene. Per the germline V gene, CDR1 is SNHLY and CDR2 is FYNNEI. The CDR3 has 15 residues.

V and J are TRBV18 and TRBJ2-2; unclear D gene. The CDR3 totals 15 residues. V lost 3 bases, J lost 4 bases, and 12 bases lay in between. Per the germline V gene, CDR1 is KGHSH and CDR2 is LQKENI. The CDR3 DNA follows: TGTGCCAGCTCACCCAGCGCCGTGAGCACCGGGGAGCTGTTTTTT. This gives the protein CASSPSAVSTGELFF.

V is TRBV19 and J is TRBJ1-6; 9 bases line up with TRBD1. Per the germline V gene, CDR1 is LNHDA and CDR2 is SQIVND (reference sequence). CDR3 length: 15 amino acids. The V gene end was trimmed by 7 bases and the J gene end by 8 bases; junction bases not matched to a gene: 9. The CDR3 sequence: CASTLRGDRDSPLHF. CDR3 nucleotides: TGTGCCAGTACCCTACGAGGGGACAGGGATTCACCCCTCCACTTT. Combining the CDR3 with reference TRBV19 and TRBJ1-6 gives the whole variable domain DGGITQSPKYLFRKEGQNVTLSCEQNLNHDAMYWYRQDPGQGLRLIYYSQIVNDFQKGDIAEGYSVSREKKESFPLTVTSAQKNPTAFYLCASTLRGDRDSPLHFGNGTRLTVT.

The chain employs TRBV7-9 and TRBJ1-5, with a tentative D call TRBD1 (6 bases). Germline V gene sequence: CDR1 SEHNR, CDR2 FQNEAQ (reference sequence). V lost 5 bases to trimming and J lost 4 bases, with 12 bases between them. The CDR3 is made up of 14 amino acids. For the CDR3, the DNA is TGTGCCAGCAGCCCGGGGGGGGCGAATCAGCCCCAGCATTTT. Translation: CASSPGGANQPQHF.

The J gene is TRBJ2-5, the V gene TRBV7-3; TRBD2 might be the D (6 bases). V was shortened by 5 bases and J by 4 bases, with 11 bases between the two germline ends. This CDR3 spans 13 amino acids. Germline V gene data show CDR1 as SGHTA and CDR2 as FQGTGA. CDR3 sequence: CASSLRRGETQYF. For the CDR3, the DNA is TGTGCCAGCAGCCTCCGGAGGGGAGAGACCCAGTACTTC. The full variable domain, completed using reference TRBV7-3 and TRBJ2-5, is GAGVSQTPSNKVTEKGKYVELRCDPISGHTALYWYRQSLGQGPEFLIYFQGTGAADDSGLPNDRFFAVRPEGSVSTLKIQRTERGDSAVYLCASSLRRGETQYFGPGTRLLVL.

This clone was picked up a small number of times. This chain uses TRBV7-2 with TRBJ2-7, with a weak D call TRBD1 (5 bases). The CDR3 is made up of 15 amino acids. Germline V gives CDR1 SGHTA, CDR2 FQGNSA. Trimming left V 1 base short and J 5 bases short, with 15 bases between. The CDR3 is CASSLVRAGLDEQYF. CDR3 bases: TGTGCCAGCAGCTTAGTAAGGGCAGGGCTCGACGAGCAGTACTTC.

This clone came up once. The chain has TRBV4-3 and TRBJ2-7, with a weak D call TRBD2 (5 bases). CDR1 and CDR2 from the germline V gene are LGHNA and YSLEER. There are 14 residues in the CDR3. Trimming took off 0 bases at V and 0 bases at J, with 6 bases between the two ends. CDR3 protein: CASSQEGSSYEQYF. DNA for the CDR3: TGCGCCAGCAGCCAAGAAGGGAGCTCCTACGAGCAGTACTTC.

The rearrangement joins TRBV2 to TRBJ2-7, with D perhaps TRBD1 (7 bases). Germline V gene sequence: CDR1 SNHLY, CDR2 FYNNEI. Trimming removed 11 bases at V and 6 bases at J, with 23 bases between. The CDR3 totals 14 residues. The CDR3 is CADKGGRGVGEQYF. The CDR3, as DNA: TGTGCCGACAAGGGAGGCAGGGGGGTGGGCGAGCAGTACTTC. The full variable domain, completed using reference TRBV2 and TRBJ2-7, is EPEVTQTPSHQVTQMGQEVILRCVPISNHLYFYWYRQILGQKVEFLVSFYNNEISEKSEIFDDQFSVERPDGSNFTLKIRSTKLEDSAMYFCADKGGRGVGEQYFGPGTRLTVT.

The chain couples TRBV5-1 to TRBJ2-7, with 8 positions matching TRBD2. CDR1 is SGHRS and CDR2 is YFSETQ in the germline V gene. The CDR3 is made up of 14 amino acids. V trimming: 5 bases; J trimming: 5 bases; junction bases outside the gene matches: 9. DNA for the CDR3: TGCGCCAGCAGTAAGGCGGGAGGAGGCAACGAGCAGTACTTC. Its translation: CASSKAGGGNEQYF.

The chain combines TRBV7-2 with TRBJ1-3; D ambiguous. V dropped 2 bases and J dropped 0 bases, with 8 bases sitting between them. This CDR3 has 15 amino acids. Germline V CDR1 and CDR2: SGHTA, FQGNSA. The CDR3 is CASSLTLTSGNTIYF. The CDR3 bases are TGTGCCAGCAGCTTAACCCTGACCTCTGGAAACACCATATATTTT.

With regard to this clone: The same CDR3 is also encoded by other DNA sequences in this sample. The chain is built from TRBV30 and TRBJ2-7; tentative D call: TRBD2 (7 bases). The V and J ends lost 0 bases and 2 bases respectively, with 11 bases between them. The germline gives CDR1 GTSNPN, CDR2 SVGIG (reference sequence). The CDR3 totals 14 residues. CDR3: CAWSVGGVAYEQYF. The CDR3 DNA follows: TGTGCCTGGAGTGTAGGGGGGGTAGCCTACGAGCAGTACTTC.